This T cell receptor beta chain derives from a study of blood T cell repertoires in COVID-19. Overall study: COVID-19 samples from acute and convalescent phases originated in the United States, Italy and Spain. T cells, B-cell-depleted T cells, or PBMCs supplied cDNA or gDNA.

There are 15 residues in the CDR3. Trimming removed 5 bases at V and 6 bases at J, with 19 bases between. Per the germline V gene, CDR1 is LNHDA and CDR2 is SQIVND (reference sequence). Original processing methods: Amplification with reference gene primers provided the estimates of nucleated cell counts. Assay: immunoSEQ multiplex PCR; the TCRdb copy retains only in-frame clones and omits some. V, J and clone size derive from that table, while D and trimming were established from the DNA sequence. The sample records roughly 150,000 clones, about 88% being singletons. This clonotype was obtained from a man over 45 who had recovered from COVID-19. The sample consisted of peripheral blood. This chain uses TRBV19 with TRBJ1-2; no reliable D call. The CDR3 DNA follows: TGTGCCAGTAGTCCCCCGGAGCGGGGATTGCATGGCTACACCTTC. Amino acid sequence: CASSPPERGLHGYTF.